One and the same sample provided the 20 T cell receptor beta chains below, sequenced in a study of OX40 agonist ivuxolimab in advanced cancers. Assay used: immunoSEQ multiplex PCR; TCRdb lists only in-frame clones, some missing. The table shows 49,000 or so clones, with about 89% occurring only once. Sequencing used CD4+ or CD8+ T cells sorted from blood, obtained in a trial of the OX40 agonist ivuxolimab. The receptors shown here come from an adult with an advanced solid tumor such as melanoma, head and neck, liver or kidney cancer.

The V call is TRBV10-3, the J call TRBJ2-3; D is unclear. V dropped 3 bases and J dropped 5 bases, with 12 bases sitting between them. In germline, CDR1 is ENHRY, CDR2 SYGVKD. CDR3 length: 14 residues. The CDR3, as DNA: TGTGCCATCAGTGAATGGAGAGAAGGAGATACGCAGTATTTT. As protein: CAISEWREGDTQYF.

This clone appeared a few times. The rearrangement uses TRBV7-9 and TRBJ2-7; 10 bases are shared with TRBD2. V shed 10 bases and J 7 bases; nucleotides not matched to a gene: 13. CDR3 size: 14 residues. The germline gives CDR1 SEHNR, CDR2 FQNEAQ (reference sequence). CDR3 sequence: CATRTTGLAREQYF. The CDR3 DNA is TGTGCCACCAGGACAACGGGACTAGCGAGAGAGCAGTACTTC.

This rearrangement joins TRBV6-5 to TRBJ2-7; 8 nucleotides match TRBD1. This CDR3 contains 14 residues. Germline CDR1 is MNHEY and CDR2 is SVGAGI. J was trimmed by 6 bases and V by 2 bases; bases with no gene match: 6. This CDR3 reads CASSYGVGTGEQYF. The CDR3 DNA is TGTGCCAGCAGTTACGGGGTGGGGACAGGCGAGCAGTACTTC.

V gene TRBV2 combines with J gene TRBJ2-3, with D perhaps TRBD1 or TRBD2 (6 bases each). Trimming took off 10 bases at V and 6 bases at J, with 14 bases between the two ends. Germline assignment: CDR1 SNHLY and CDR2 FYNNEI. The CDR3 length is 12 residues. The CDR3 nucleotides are TGTGCCATCCCCGGGGGCCCGGATACGCAGTATTTT. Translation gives CAIPGGPDTQYF.

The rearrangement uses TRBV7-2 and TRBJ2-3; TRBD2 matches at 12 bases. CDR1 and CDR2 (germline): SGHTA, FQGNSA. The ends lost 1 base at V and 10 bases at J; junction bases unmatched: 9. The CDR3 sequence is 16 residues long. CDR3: CASSLGLAGGRWSQYF. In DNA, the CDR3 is TGTGCCAGCAGCTTAGGGCTAGCGGGGGGGCGATGGTCGCAGTATTTT.

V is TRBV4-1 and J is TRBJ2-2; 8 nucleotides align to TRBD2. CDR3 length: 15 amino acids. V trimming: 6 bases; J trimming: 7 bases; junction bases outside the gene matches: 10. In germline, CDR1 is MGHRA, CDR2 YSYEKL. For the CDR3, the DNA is TGCGCCAGCAGTAAGAACGGGAGGGCCGACGGGGAGCTGTTTTTT. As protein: CASSKNGRADGELFF.

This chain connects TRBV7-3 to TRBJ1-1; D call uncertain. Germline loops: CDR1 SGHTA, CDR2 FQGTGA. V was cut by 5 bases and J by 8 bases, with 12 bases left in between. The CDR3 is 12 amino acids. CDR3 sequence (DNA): TGTGCCAGCAGCGAGGGTTCGGGGGAAGCTTTCTTT. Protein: CASSEGSGEAFF.

CDR3 protein: CASSLGGTNEKLFF. CDR3 coding DNA: TGTGCCAGCAGCCTTGGGGGGACTAATGAAAAACTGTTTTTT. The chain uses TRBV7-8 and TRBJ1-4; D possibly corresponds to TRBD1 (5 bases). The CDR3 runs to 14 residues. CDR1 and CDR2 (germline): SGHVS, FQNEAQ. V lost 5 bases, J lost 2 bases, and 9 bases lay in between.

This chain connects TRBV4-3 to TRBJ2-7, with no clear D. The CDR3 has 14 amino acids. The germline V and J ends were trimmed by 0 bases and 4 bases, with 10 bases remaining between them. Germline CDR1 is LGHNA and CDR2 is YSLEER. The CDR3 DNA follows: TGCGCCAGCAGCCAAGAGACGGATCAATACGAGCAGTACTTC. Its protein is CASSQETDQYEQYF.

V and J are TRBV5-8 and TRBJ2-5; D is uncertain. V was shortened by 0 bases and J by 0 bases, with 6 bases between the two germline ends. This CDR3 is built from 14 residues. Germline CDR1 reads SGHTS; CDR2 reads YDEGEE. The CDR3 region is CASSLASYQETQYF. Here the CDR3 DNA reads TGTGCCAGCAGCTTGGCTTCTTACCAAGAGACCCAGTACTTC.

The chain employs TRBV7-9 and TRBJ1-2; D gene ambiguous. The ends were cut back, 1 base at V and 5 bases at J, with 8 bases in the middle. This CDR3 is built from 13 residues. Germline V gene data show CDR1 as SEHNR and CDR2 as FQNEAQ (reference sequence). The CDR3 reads CASSLGSGYGYTF. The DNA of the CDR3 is TGTGCCAGCAGCTTAGGCAGCGGATATGGCTACACCTTC.

CDR3 sequence (DNA): TGTGCCAGCAGCCCGGCCTACGGGAGGGGTAATACGCAGTATTTT. Protein sequence: CASSPAYGRGNTQYF. The chain joins TRBV7-3 to TRBJ2-3, with 8 bases identical to TRBD2. This CDR3 region has 15 residues. Germline assignment: CDR1 SGHTA and CDR2 FQGTGA. Trimming took 5 bases from V and 7 from J; bases not matched to a gene: 11.

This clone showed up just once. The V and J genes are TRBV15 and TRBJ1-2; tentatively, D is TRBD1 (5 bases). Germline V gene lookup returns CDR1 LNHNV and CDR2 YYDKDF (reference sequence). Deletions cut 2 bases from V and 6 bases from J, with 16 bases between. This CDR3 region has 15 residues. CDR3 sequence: CATSRNSAGPDGYTF. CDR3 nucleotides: TGTGCCACCAGCAGAAATTCAGCAGGGCCGGATGGCTACACCTTC.

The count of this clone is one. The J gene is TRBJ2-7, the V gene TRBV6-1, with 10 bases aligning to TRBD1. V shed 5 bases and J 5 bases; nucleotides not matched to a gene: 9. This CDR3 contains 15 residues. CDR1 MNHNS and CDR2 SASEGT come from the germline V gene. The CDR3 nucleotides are TGTGCCAGCAGTTCTCCGGGACAGGGGTTCCACGAGCAGTACTTC. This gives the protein CASSSPGQGFHEQYF.

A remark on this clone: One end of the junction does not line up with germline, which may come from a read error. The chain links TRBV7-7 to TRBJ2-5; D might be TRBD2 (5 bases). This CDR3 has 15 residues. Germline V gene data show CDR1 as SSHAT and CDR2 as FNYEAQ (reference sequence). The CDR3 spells CASSRAARDRETQYF. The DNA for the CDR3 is TGTGCTAGCAGCCGCGCCGCGAGGGATCGAGAGACCCAGTACTTC.

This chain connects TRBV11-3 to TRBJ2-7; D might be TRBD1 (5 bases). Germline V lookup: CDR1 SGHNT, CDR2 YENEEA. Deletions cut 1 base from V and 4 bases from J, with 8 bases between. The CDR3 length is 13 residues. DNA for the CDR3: TGTGCCAGCAGCTTAGGGGGCGGATACGAGCAGTACTTC. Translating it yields CASSLGGGYEQYF.

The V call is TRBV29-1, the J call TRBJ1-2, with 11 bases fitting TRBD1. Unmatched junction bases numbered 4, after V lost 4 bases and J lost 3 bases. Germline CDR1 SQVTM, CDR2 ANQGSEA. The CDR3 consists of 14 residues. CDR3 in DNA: TGCAGCGTTGGGACAGGGGGCCTTCACTATGGCTACACCTTC. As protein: CSVGTGGLHYGYTF.

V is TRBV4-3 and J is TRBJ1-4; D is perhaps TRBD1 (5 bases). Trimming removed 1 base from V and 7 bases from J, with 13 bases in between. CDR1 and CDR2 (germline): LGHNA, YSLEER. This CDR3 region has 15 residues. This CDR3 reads CASSQADKTGEKLFF. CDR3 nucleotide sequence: TGCGCCAGCAGCCAAGCGGACAAAACGGGTGAAAAACTGTTTTTT.

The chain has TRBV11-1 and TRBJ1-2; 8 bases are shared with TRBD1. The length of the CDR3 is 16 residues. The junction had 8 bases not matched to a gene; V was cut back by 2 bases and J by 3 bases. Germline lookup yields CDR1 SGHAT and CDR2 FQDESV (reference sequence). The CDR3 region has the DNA TGTGCCAGCAGCTTATCTCTGGACAGGGATGACTATGGCTACACCTTC. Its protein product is CASSLSLDRDDYGYTF.

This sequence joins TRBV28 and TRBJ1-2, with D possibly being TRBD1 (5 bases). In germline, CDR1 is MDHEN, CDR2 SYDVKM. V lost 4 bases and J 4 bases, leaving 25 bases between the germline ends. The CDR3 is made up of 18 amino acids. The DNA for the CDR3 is TGTGCCAGCAGTTCGCCGGTTTGGATAGGGCGCGGGGGCTATGGCTACACCTTC. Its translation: CASSSPVWIGRGGYGYTF.